These 32 T cell receptor beta chains were all obtained from the same sample, sequenced in a study of naive and memory T cell subsets. Treatment defined: skin biopsy from PPD injection site in Mantoux-positive individual. Cells were not sorted; total RNA input targeted about 1 to 1000 ng. Alpha and beta constant region primers primed reverse transcription for blood and skin samples. MiXCR, applied by TCRdb to the UMI-ligation and nested PCR reads, yields one record per CDR3 protein. The repertoire has fewer than 20,000 distinct CDR3 sequences, roughly 9% of them found once; the top ten carry over 6.5%. The sequences come from skin, collected from a tuberculin skin test site. These receptor sequences come from an adult in good health.

The chain combines TRBV19 with TRBJ2-2, with 8 bases that match TRBD2. CDR3 length: 13 residues. Looked up from germline, CDR1 is LNHDA and CDR2 is SQIVND (reference sequence). V lost 5 bases to trimming and J lost 5 bases; unmatched junction nucleotides: 1. CDR3 bases: TGTGCCAGTAGTTCTAGCGGGACCGGGGAGCTGTTTTTT. Residues: CASSSSGTGELFF.

This clonotype was seen repeatedly, ten times or more. The V and J genes are TRBV27 and TRBJ2-7; possible D gene TRBD1, 6 bases. From germline, CDR1 is MNHEY and CDR2 SMNVEV (reference sequence). CDR3 length: 18 amino acids. V lost 6 bases to trimming and J lost 1 base, with 25 bases between them. The CDR3 sequence: CASRPFPSLGHLSYEQYF. The CDR3 nucleotides read TGTGCCAGCAGGCCGTTTCCTTCTTTGGGACACTTATCCTACGAGCAGTACTTC.

This clonotype was picked up a small number of times. V and J are TRBV9 and TRBJ2-7; D unresolved. CDR3 length: 13 residues. Germline CDR1 reads SGDLS; CDR2 reads YYNGEE. V was cut by 0 bases and J by 0 bases, with 4 bases left in between. The CDR3 sequence is CASSVDPSYEQYF. Here the CDR3 DNA reads TGTGCCAGCAGCGTAGACCCCTCCTACGAGCAGTACTTC.

This clonotype appeared many times. The chain employs TRBV20-1 and TRBJ2-1, with a possible D match to TRBD2 (6 bases). Per germline, CDR1 DFQATT and CDR2 SNEGSKA (reference sequence). The V and J ends lost 4 bases and 1 base respectively, with 14 bases between them. The CDR3 covers 15 residues. The CDR3 is CSAKAAGLSYNEQFF. CDR3 DNA: TGCAGTGCTAAAGCAGCGGGCTTGTCCTACAATGAGCAGTTCTTC.

This clonotype was detected ten times or more. J is TRBJ2-7 and V is TRBV11-2; 7 bases align to TRBD2. Trimming at V came to 3 bases and at J to 2 bases, leaving 13 bases not matched to a gene. CDR1 is SGHAT, CDR2 FQNNGV, per germline. The CDR3 loop spans 17 amino acids. The chain's CDR3 is CASSFSIAPSGAYEQYF. The CDR3 nucleotides are TGTGCCAGCAGCTTCAGTATAGCGCCTAGCGGAGCCTACGAGCAGTACTTC.

This clonotype was observed a handful of times. This rearrangement joins TRBV12-3 or TRBV12-4 to TRBJ2-2; D possibly uses TRBD1 or TRBD2 (5 bases each). Trimming left V 7 bases short and J 0 bases short, with 15 bases between. The CDR3 contains 16 residues. CDR3 region: CASMPVRGANTGELFF. DNA of the CDR3: TGTGCCAGCATGCCGGTACGGGGCGCGAACACCGGGGAGCTGTTTTTT.

In its sample, this clonotype was seen many times. This chain links TRBV20-1 with TRBJ1-2; no definite D call. This CDR3 is 15 amino acids long. CDR1 and CDR2 from the germline V gene are DFQATT and SNEGSKA (reference sequence). V lost 7 bases and J lost 4, with 22 bases in between. The CDR3 DNA follows: TGCAGTGTGCCGGATTCTGGCGGAACTATCTATGGCTACACCTTC. It translates to CSVPDSGGTIYGYTF.

This clonotype was seen many times. V and J are TRBV4-2 and TRBJ2-7; the D gene is possibly TRBD2 (5 bases). Germline V gives CDR1 LGHNA, CDR2 YNFKEQ. CDR3 length: 12 residues. V gave up 0 bases and J gave up 7 bases, with 7 bases separating them. The CDR3 loop is CASSQEGGEQYF. CDR3 DNA sequence: TGTGCCAGCAGCCAAGAAGGAGGAGAGCAGTACTTC.

Notes on this clonotype: This may arise from a read error, as a much more abundant clone is one base away. The chain employs TRBV20-1 and TRBJ1-1; maybe TRBD1 (5 bases). In germline, CDR1 is DFQATT, CDR2 SNEGSKA (reference sequence). CDR3 length equals 14 residues. The CDR3 bases are TGCAGTGCTAGAGATGGGGCAGGACACACTGAAGTTTTCTTT. Encoded protein: CSARDGAGHTEVFF.

The sample holds many counts of this clonotype. V gene TRBV4-1 combines with J gene TRBJ2-3; D assignment may be TRBD1 or TRBD2 (6 bases each). This CDR3 comprises 14 residues. Germline V gene lookup returns CDR1 MGHRA and CDR2 YSYEKL. Deletions cut 7 bases from V and 2 bases from J, with 13 bases between. CDR3 sequence (DNA): TGCGCCAGCAAGGCCGGGGGCCACACAGATACGCAGTATTTT. Translating it yields CASKAGGHTDTQYF.

This clonotype rates as medium-sized. The chain employs TRBV10-3 and TRBJ1-1, with D unclear. This CDR3 is built from 13 residues. The V and J ends lost 0 bases and 5 bases respectively, with 7 bases between them. From germline, CDR1 is ENHRY and CDR2 SYGVKD. In nucleotides, the CDR3 is TGTGCCATCAGTGAGTCTGGGTCAACTGAAGCTTTCTTT. Translated, it gives CAISESGSTEAFF.

V usage is TRBV3-1 and J usage is TRBJ2-5; D is ambiguous. The CDR3 consists of 12 residues. CDR1 LGHDT and CDR2 YNNKEL come from the germline V gene (reference sequence). The V and J ends lost 1 base and 9 bases respectively, with 9 bases between them. The DNA of the CDR3 is TGTGCCAGCAGCCAAGCCCAACAGTCCCAGTACTTC. It codes for CASSQAQQSQYF.

By frequency in the sample, this clonotype is medium-sized. The chain couples TRBV24-1 to TRBJ2-1; D is perhaps TRBD2 (6 bases). V was pared by 7 bases and J by 8 bases, with 17 bases between. The CDR3 consists of 14 residues. Germline V lookup: CDR1 KGHDR, CDR2 SFDVKD. The CDR3 DNA sequence: TGTGCCACCAGCCCCTCCGGGAGAAACGATGAGCAGTTCTTC. Translation gives CATSPSGRNDEQFF.

This sequence joins TRBV5-1 and TRBJ1-1, with D possibly matching TRBD1 (5 bases). Germline CDR1 and CDR2: SGHRS and YFSETQ. V was pared by 0 bases and J by 1 base, with 16 bases between. The CDR3 covers 17 residues. This CDR3 reads CASSLARYYGTNTEAFF. CDR3 nucleotide sequence: TGCGCCAGCAGCTTGGCTCGTTATTACGGGACGAACACTGAAGCTTTCTTT.

This clonotype was seen at least ten times. The chain recombines TRBV12-3 or TRBV12-4 with TRBJ2-7, with 7 bases lining up with TRBD1. There are 16 residues in the CDR3. Trimming cost V 2 bases and J 1 base; bases outside gene matches: 8. The CDR3 is CASSLPNRGESYEQYF. CDR3 DNA sequence: TGTGCCAGCAGTTTACCCAACAGGGGAGAGTCCTACGAGCAGTACTTC.

This clonotype was counted many times. V is TRBV20-1 and J is TRBJ2-7, with 9 bases lining up with TRBD1. The CDR3 length is 15 residues. From germline, CDR1 is DFQATT and CDR2 SNEGSKA (reference sequence). V was clipped by 3 bases and J by 9 bases; unmatched bases: 15. CDR3 DNA sequence: TGCAGTGCTAGGGAGGATAGGACAGGGGTTCTCGTGCAGTACTTC. This translates into CSAREDRTGVLVQYF.

This clonotype has ten or more counts. The chain has TRBV6-4 and TRBJ2-3, with D perhaps TRBD1 or TRBD2 (7 bases each). Trimming pared 3 bases from V and 6 bases from J, leaving 13 bases between. The CDR3 runs 14 residues. Germline CDR1 and CDR2: MRHNA and SNTAGT. The CDR3 here is CASSELGGGDTQYF. For the CDR3, the DNA is TGTGCCAGCAGTGAATTGGGAGGGGGCGATACGCAGTATTTT.

This clonotype is deemed medium-sized. The chain recombines TRBV29-1 with TRBJ2-7, with 9 bases matching TRBD2. V lost 5 bases and J lost 5; bases outside the gene matches: 10. The CDR3 sequence is 14 residues long. CDR1 and CDR2 from the germline V gene are SQVTM and ANQGSEA. CDR3 loop: CSVYLAGIPDEQYF. CDR3 bases: TGCAGCGTTTACCTAGCGGGAATCCCCGACGAGCAGTACTTC.

This clonotype came up many times. The chain joins TRBV6-2 or TRBV6-3 to TRBJ2-5; D could derive from TRBD1 or TRBD2 (5 bases each). V lost 2 bases, J lost 4 bases, and 11 bases lay in between. The CDR3 totals 14 residues. Germline V gene sequence: CDR1 MNHEY, CDR2 SVGEGT. The CDR3: CASSYTGARETQYF. The CDR3 region has the DNA TGTGCCAGCAGTTACACCGGGGCCCGAGAGACCCAGTACTTC.

This clonotype was seen only a few times. V usage is TRBV18 and J usage is TRBJ2-7, with 9 bases aligning to TRBD2. The V gene's germline CDR1 is KGHSH and CDR2 LQKENI. J was trimmed by 3 bases and V by 0 bases; bases with no gene match: 3. This CDR3 is 15 amino acids long. This CDR3 reads CASSPPGTSFYEQYF. The CDR3 DNA is TGTGCCAGCTCACCACCCGGGACTAGCTTCTACGAGCAGTACTTC.

The table lists this clonotype with many counts. V gene TRBV29-1 combines with J gene TRBJ2-5; D is unresolved. Germline V gene data show CDR1 as SQVTM and CDR2 as ANQGSEA. The ends were cut back, 0 bases at V and 1 base at J, with 15 bases in the middle. The CDR3 has 16 amino acids. The CDR3 loop is CSVEDWWVGSQETQYF. CDR3 bases: TGCAGCGTTGAAGATTGGTGGGTGGGGTCCCAAGAGACCCAGTACTTC.

The J gene is TRBJ1-2, the V gene TRBV12-3 or TRBV12-4; D is unclear. V was cut by 3 bases and J by 2 bases, with 7 bases left in between. There are 13 residues in the CDR3. The CDR3 DNA reads TGTGCCAGCAGTTTGGGCGGGAACTATGGCTACACCTTC. Protein: CASSLGGNYGYTF.

The chain joins TRBV2 to TRBJ1-6; D gene ambiguous. Trimming left V 4 bases short and J 11 bases short, with 9 bases between. The CDR3 has 12 residues. Looked up from germline, CDR1 is SNHLY and CDR2 is FYNNEI. CDR3 in DNA: TGTGCCAGCAGTGGGGAGATGGCACCCCTCCACTTT. Its protein product is CASSGEMAPLHF.

This clonotype was recorded at least ten times. The V and J genes are TRBV4-1 and TRBJ2-2; D remains unclear. Germline V gene sequence: CDR1 MGHRA, CDR2 YSYEKL. This CDR3 is 16 amino acids long. V was shortened by 4 bases and J by 6 bases, with 18 bases between the two germline ends. The CDR3 nucleotides read TGCGCCAGCAGCCGCAACAAAAATCATGGAGCCGGGGAGCTGTTTTTT. It translates to CASSRNKNHGAGELFF.

The rearrangement joins TRBV7-6 to TRBJ1-1; 9 bases line up with TRBD1. This CDR3 region has 14 residues. CDR1 and CDR2 from the germline V gene are SGHVS and FNYEAQ. Trimming removed 4 bases from V and 6 bases from J; junction bases left unmatched: 6. DNA of the CDR3: TGTGCCAGCAGCTCGGGACAGGGTAGATCTGAAGCTTTCTTT. Translation gives CASSSGQGRSEAFF.

This clonotype showed up many times. V is TRBV24-1 and J is TRBJ2-3, with D unclear. The germline V gene has CDR1 KGHDR and CDR2 SFDVKD. Trimming stripped 3 bases from V and 0 bases from J, with 9 bases between. There are 15 residues in the CDR3. The CDR3 spells CATSDIGNSTDTQYF. The DNA of the CDR3 is TGTGCCACCAGTGATATCGGAAATAGCACAGATACGCAGTATTTT.

This clonotype was picked up many times. The chain links TRBV5-6 to TRBJ2-5, with 7 nucleotides matching TRBD1. The germline gives CDR1 SGHDT, CDR2 YYEEEE. V was clipped by 4 bases and J by 1 base; unmatched bases: 4. The CDR3 runs 14 residues. The CDR3 loop reads CASSKDRFQETQYF. CDR3 coding DNA: TGTGCCAGCAGCAAGGACAGGTTCCAAGAGACCCAGTACTTC.

In its sample, this clonotype was seen many times. The rearrangement joins TRBV20-1 to TRBJ2-5, with D unclear. The germline CDR1 and CDR2 sequences are DFQATT and SNEGSKA (reference sequence). The ends were cut back, 6 bases at V and 4 bases at J, with 3 bases in the middle. The CDR3 runs to 9 residues. The DNA of the CDR3 is TGCAGTGCCCCAGAGACCCAGTACTTC. This gives the protein CSAPETQYF.

This clonotype appeared many times. The V call is TRBV10-3, the J call TRBJ1-3; D uncertain. V shed 4 bases and J shed 0 bases, with 4 bases lying between them. Looked up from germline, CDR1 is ENHRY and CDR2 is SYGVKD. The CDR3 length is 13 residues. CDR3 sequence reads: CAISVPSGNTIYF. CDR3 sequence (DNA): TGTGCCATCAGTGTCCCCTCTGGAAACACCATATATTTT.

Ten or more counts support this clonotype. CDR3 amino acids: CASRRTDTQYF. As DNA, the CDR3 is TGTGCCAGCCGTCGGACAGATACGCAGTATTTT. J is TRBJ2-3 and V is TRBV7-9; the D is unclear. Germline CDR1 is SEHNR and CDR2 is FQNEAQ (reference sequence). The V gene lost 8 bases and the J gene lost 3 bases, with 6 bases spanning the gap. The length of the CDR3 is 11 residues.

V usage is TRBV7-9 and J usage is TRBJ1-4, with 8 bases lining up with TRBD1. In germline, CDR1 is SEHNR, CDR2 FQNEAQ (reference sequence). This CDR3 contains 14 residues. Trimming cost V 7 bases and J 5 bases; bases outside gene matches: 6. The CDR3 bases are TGTGCCAGCACCTGGACAGGGAGAAATGAAAAACTGTTTTTT. It translates to CASTWTGRNEKLFF.

This clonotype appeared many times. The gene calls are TRBV14 and TRBJ2-7; D uncertain. The CDR3 consists of 14 residues. CDR1 is SGHDN, CDR2 FVKESK, per germline. Trimming took 1 base from V and 3 from J, leaving 10 bases between them. The CDR3 region is CASSQGLASYEQYF. The CDR3 DNA sequence: TGTGCCAGCAGCCAAGGCCTCGCAAGCTACGAGCAGTACTTC.